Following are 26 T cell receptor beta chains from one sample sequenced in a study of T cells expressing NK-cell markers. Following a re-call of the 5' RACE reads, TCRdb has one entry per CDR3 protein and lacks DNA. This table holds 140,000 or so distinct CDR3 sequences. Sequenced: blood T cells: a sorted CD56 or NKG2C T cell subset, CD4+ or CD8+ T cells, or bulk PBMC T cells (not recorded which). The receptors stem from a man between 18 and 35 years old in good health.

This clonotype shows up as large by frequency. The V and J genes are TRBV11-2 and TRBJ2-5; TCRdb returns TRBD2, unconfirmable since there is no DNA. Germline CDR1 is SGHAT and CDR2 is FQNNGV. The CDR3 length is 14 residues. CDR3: CASSLTSGKETQYF.

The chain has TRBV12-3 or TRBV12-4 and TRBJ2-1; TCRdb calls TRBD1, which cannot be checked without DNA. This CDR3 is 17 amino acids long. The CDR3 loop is CASSFIPGSDSYNEQFF.

CDR3 loop: CASSIGNGLNTEAFF. V gene TRBV19 combines with J gene TRBJ1-1. This CDR3 spans 15 amino acids. The germline CDR1 and CDR2 sequences are LNHDA and SQIVND (reference sequence).

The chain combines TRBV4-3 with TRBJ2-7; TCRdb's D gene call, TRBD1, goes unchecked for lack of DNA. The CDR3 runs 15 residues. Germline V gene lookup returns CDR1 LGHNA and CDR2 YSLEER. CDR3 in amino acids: CASSQDTGEHYEQYF.

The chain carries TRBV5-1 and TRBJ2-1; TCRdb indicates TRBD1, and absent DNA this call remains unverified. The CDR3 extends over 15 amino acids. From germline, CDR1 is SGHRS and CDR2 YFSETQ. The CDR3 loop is CASSSTGTGYNEQFF.

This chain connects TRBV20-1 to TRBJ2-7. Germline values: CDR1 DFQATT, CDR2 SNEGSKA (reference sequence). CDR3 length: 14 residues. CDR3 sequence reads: CSARHLRDSYEQYF.

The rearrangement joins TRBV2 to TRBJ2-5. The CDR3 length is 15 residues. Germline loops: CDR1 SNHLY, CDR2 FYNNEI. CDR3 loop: CASSEALRPQETQYF.

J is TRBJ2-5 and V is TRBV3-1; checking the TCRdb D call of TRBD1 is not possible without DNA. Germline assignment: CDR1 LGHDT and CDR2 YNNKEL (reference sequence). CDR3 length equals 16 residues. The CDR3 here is CASSQADRGLEETQYF.

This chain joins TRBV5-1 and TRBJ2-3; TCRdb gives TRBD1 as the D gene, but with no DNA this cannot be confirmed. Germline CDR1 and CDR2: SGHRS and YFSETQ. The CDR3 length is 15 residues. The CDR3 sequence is CASSPYRDEGDTQYF.

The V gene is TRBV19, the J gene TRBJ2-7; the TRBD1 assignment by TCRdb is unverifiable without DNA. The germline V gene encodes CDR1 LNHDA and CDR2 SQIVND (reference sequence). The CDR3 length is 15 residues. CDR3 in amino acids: CASRKKGTPTYEQYF.

CDR3 amino acids: CSAREGWDNQEQFF. This sequence joins TRBV20-1 and TRBJ2-1. Germline CDR1 reads DFQATT; CDR2 reads SNEGSKA (reference sequence). The CDR3 sequence is 14 residues long.

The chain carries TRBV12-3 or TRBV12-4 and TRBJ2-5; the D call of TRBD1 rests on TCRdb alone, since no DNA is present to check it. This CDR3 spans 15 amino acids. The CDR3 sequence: CASSSTGNLGETQYF.

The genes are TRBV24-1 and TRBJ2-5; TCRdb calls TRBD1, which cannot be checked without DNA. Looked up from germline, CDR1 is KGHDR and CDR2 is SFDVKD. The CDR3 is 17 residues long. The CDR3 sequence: CATSDFPKTGLQETQYF.

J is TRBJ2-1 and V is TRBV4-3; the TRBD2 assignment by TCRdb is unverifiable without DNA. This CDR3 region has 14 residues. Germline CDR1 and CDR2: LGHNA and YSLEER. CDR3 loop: CASKTSGAYNEQFF.

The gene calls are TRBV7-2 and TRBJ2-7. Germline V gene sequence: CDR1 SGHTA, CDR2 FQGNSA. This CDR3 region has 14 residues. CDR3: CASSLTDIIYEQYF.

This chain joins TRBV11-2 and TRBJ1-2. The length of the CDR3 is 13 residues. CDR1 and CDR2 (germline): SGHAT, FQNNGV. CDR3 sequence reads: CASSSAGAQGYTF.

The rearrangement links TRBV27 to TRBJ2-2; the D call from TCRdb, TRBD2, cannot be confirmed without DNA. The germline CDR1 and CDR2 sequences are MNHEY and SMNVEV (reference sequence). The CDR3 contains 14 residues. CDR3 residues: CASSFEGPTGELFF.

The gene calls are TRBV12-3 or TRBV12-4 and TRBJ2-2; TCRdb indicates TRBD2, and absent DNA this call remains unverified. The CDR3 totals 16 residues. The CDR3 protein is CASIRVAPRDTGELFF.

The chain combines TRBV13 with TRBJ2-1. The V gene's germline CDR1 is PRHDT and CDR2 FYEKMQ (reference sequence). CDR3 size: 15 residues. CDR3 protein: CASSLGQPAYNEQFF.

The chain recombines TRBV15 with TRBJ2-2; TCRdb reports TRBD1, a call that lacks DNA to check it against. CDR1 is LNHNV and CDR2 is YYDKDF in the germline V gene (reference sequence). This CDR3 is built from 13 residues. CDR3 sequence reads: CATSRQGAGELFF.

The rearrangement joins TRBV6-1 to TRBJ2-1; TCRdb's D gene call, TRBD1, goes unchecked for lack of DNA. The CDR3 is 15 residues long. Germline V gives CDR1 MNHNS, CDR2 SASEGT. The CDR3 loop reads CASRVRGSSYNEQFF.

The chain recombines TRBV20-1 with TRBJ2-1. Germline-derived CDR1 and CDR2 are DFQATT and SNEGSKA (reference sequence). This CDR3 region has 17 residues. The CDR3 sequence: CSARDVQREETYNEQFF.

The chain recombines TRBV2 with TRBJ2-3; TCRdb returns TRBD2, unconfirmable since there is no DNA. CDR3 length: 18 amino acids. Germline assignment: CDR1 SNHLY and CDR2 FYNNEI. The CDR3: CASSEALTSGMGTDTQYF.

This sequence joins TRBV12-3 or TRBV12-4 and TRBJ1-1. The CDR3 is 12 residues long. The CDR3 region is CASTVNPTEAFF.

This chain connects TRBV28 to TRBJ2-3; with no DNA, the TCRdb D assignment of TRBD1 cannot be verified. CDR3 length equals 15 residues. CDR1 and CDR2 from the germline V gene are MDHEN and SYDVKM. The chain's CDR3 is CASSPARIRTDTQYF.

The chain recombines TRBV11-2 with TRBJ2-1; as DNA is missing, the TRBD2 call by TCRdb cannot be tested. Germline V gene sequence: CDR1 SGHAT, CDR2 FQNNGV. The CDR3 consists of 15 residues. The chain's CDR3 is CASSQSGVTYNEQFF.